Listed here are 21 T cell receptor beta chains from one sample, sequenced in a study of cytomegalovirus exposure and HLA in healthy donors. The primer mix had 60 Vbeta and 13 Jbeta primers. Produced via immunoSEQ multiplex PCR; TCRdb's table is partial and in-frame only. Among hundreds of thousands of clones listed, 70% to 90% were seen once. The specimen sequenced was PBMCs. All receptors come from a young woman in good health and CMV-seronegative.

This clone occurred once. The V call is TRBV5-1, the J call TRBJ2-1; D perhaps matches TRBD2 (6 bases). The germline V gene encodes CDR1 SGHRS and CDR2 YFSETQ. The V end lost 0 bases, the J end lost 8 bases, and 9 bases lay between the germline ends. The length of the CDR3 is 13 residues. Written as DNA, the CDR3 is TGCGCCAGCAGCTTGGCGATAGCGGATGAGCAGTTCTTC. Translation: CASSLAIADEQFF.

This CDR3 reads CASSLSPPLTGFMRGYTF. CDR3 coding DNA: TGTGCCAGCAGTTTATCTCCCCCCTTGACAGGGTTTATGCGGGGCTACACCTTC. The chain uses TRBV27 and TRBJ1-2; TRBD1 agrees at 7 bases. CDR1 is MNHEY and CDR2 is SMNVEV in the germline V gene (reference sequence). The CDR3 has 18 amino acids. The trim removed 0 bases at V and 8 bases at J, leaving 18 bases unmatched.

The V and J genes are TRBV4-1 and TRBJ1-4; D unclear. This CDR3 comprises 17 residues. The germline gives CDR1 MGHRA, CDR2 YSYEKL. The ends were cut back, 0 bases at V and 4 bases at J, with 15 bases in the middle. CDR3 sequence: CASSQDLFETINEKLFF. CDR3 in DNA: TGCGCCAGCAGCCAAGATCTTTTTGAGACAATTAATGAAAAACTGTTTTTT.

This chain connects TRBV5-4 to TRBJ1-1; TRBD1 matches 7 bases. CDR1 SGHNT and CDR2 YYREEE come from the germline V gene (reference sequence). There are 14 residues in the CDR3. The ends lost 1 base at V and 1 base at J; junction bases unmatched: 1. Written as DNA, the CDR3 is TGTGCCAGCAGCTTGACAGGGGCGAACACTGAAGCTTTCTTT. This translates into CASSLTGANTEAFF.

With regard to this clone: Other DNA sequences in this specimen translate into the identical CDR3. The chain combines TRBV12-5 with TRBJ1-6; 7 bases are a match to TRBD1. The CDR3 contains 18 residues. The V gene's germline CDR1 is LGHNT and CDR2 FRNRAP. The trim removed 6 bases at V and 0 bases at J, leaving 11 bases unmatched. The CDR3 region has the DNA TGTGCTAGTGGCCGCGCAGGGGGACCAGCCTCCTATAATTCACCCCTCCACTTT. Translated: CASGRAGGPASYNSPLHF. Full variable domain (rest looked up from reference TRBV12-5 and TRBJ1-6): DARVTQTPRHKVTEMGQEVTMRCQPILGHNTVFWYRQTMMQGLELLAYFRNRAPLDDSGMPKDRFSAEMPDATLATLKIQPSEPRDSAVYFCASGRAGGPASYNSPLHFGNGTRLTVT.

The J gene is TRBJ2-7, the V gene TRBV30, with D possibly matching TRBD2 (5 bases). This CDR3 has 13 residues. Germline-derived CDR1 and CDR2 are GTSNPN and SVGIG (reference sequence). V lost 0 bases, J lost 4 bases, and 10 bases lay in between. The CDR3 loop reads CAWSVDERYEQYF. In DNA form, the CDR3 reads TGTGCCTGGAGTGTAGATGAGCGGTACGAGCAGTACTTC.

This sequence joins TRBV4-2 and TRBJ2-4; D is undetermined. V gave up 3 bases and J gave up 2 bases, with 11 bases separating them. This CDR3 contains 15 residues. CDR1 is LGHNA and CDR2 is YNFKEQ in the germline V gene. The CDR3 sequence is CASSHRAASKNIQYF. The CDR3 DNA follows: TGTGCCAGCAGCCACCGCGCGGCCTCCAAAAACATTCAGTACTTC.

V gene TRBV7-8 combines with J gene TRBJ2-1; TRBD2 is a possible D gene (5 bases). Deletions cut 0 bases from V and 0 bases from J, with 9 bases between. The CDR3 totals 16 residues. The germline gives CDR1 SGHVS, CDR2 FQNEAQ. The CDR3: CASSLARAGSYNEQFF. As DNA, the CDR3 is TGTGCCAGCAGCTTAGCGCGGGCGGGCTCCTACAATGAGCAGTTCTTC.

The chain carries TRBV10-3 and TRBJ1-5, with D possibly being TRBD1 (5 bases). Germline assignment: CDR1 ENHRY and CDR2 SYGVKD. Trimming removed 3 bases from V and 3 bases from J, with 9 bases in between. CDR3 length equals 14 residues. CDR3 nucleotides: TGTGCCATCAGTGACGGGGGTTTCAATCAGCCCCAGCATTTT. It encodes CAISDGGFNQPQHF.

The chain is built from TRBV5-6 and TRBJ2-1; D might be TRBD2 (5 bases). In germline, CDR1 is SGHDT, CDR2 YYEEEE. Trimming took 1 base from V and 6 from J, leaving 8 bases between them. The CDR3 totals 13 residues. The CDR3 nucleotides are TGTGCCAGCAGCTTGTTAGCGAGCAATGAGCAGTTCTTC. It is translated as CASSLLASNEQFF.

J is TRBJ2-1 and V is TRBV7-6; 10 nucleotides align to TRBD2. Germline values: CDR1 SGHVS, CDR2 FNYEAQ. J lost 6 bases, V lost 5 bases, and 19 bases had no gene match. The CDR3 has 19 amino acids. The CDR3 here is CASSHGSGGRNPLGNEQFF. DNA of the CDR3: TGTGCCAGCAGCCATGGTAGCGGGGGGCGAAACCCCCTGGGCAATGAGCAGTTCTTC.

Note on this clone: Its ends do not fully match the called genes, so a read error is possible. This rearrangement joins TRBV19 to TRBJ1-2; possible D gene TRBD1, 5 bases. The germline V gene encodes CDR1 LNHDA and CDR2 SQIVND (reference sequence). This CDR3 is 14 amino acids long. The CDR3 sequence is CASSVDSANYGYTF. Written as DNA, the CDR3 is TGTGCCAGTAGTGTAGACAGTGCTAACTATGGCTACACCTTC.

The CDR3 nucleotides are TGTGCCACGAGGACAGGGATACTCTCCTACGAGCAGTACTTC. Its protein product is CATRTGILSYEQYF. The chain joins TRBV19 to TRBJ2-5, with TRBD1 matching 8 bases. The J call may be mistaken, given a closer DNA end match to TRBJ2-7. Germline CDR1 and CDR2: LNHDA and SQIVND (reference sequence). This CDR3 is built from 14 residues.

This clone was seen only a few times. The chain links TRBV6-5 to TRBJ2-7; a weak D match, TRBD1 (6 bases). Trimming cost V 6 bases and J 3 bases, with 18 bases left between them. The CDR3 runs to 15 residues. Germline loops: CDR1 MNHEY, CDR2 SVGAGI. The CDR3 DNA reads as TGTGCCAGCAGCCCCCCGTCAGGGGACGGCTACGAGCAGTACTTC. Translation gives CASSPPSGDGYEQYF.

This rearrangement joins TRBV6-5 to TRBJ1-5; 7 bases agree with TRBD1. The germline V gene has CDR1 MNHEY and CDR2 SVGAGI. CDR3 length equals 15 residues. J was trimmed by 7 bases and V by 8 bases; bases with no gene match: 14. CDR3 loop: CASRSSGTVNQPQHF. CDR3 in DNA: TGTGCCAGCCGTTCCTCCGGGACAGTTAACCAGCCCCAGCATTTT.

The rearrangement uses TRBV18 and TRBJ2-7; a possible D gene is TRBD2 (5 bases). CDR3 length equals 13 residues. CDR1 and CDR2 (germline): KGHSH, LQKENI. Trimming removed 2 bases from V and 6 bases from J, with 11 bases in between. The CDR3 protein is CASSPEVRGEQYF. The DNA for the CDR3 is TGTGCCAGCTCACCAGAGGTACGGGGCGAGCAGTACTTC. Based on the CDR3 plus reference TRBV18 and TRBJ2-7, the full variable domain is NAGVMQNPRHLVRRRGQEARLRCSPMKGHSHVYWYRQLPEEGLKFMVYLQKENIIDESGMPKERFSAEFPKEGPSILRIQQVVRGDSAAYFCASSPEVRGEQYFGPGTRLTVT.

This clone was observed a single time. The chain employs TRBV10-3 and TRBJ2-3; D unresolved. There are 14 residues in the CDR3. The V gene's germline CDR1 is ENHRY and CDR2 SYGVKD. V dropped 1 base and J dropped 6 bases, with 11 bases sitting between them. The CDR3 region is CAISELNSWDTQYF. CDR3 DNA sequence: TGTGCCATCAGTGAGTTGAATAGTTGGGATACGCAGTATTTT.

For the CDR3, the DNA is TGTGCCAGACCGATCCAGACAGGGTCCTACGAGCAGTACTTC. Protein product: CARPIQTGSYEQYF. This chain links TRBV19 with TRBJ2-7; 7 bases map to TRBD1. The ends lost 9 bases at V and 1 base at J; junction bases unmatched: 9. The CDR3 contains 14 residues. The germline CDR1 and CDR2 sequences are LNHDA and SQIVND (reference sequence).

V gene TRBV5-6 combines with J gene TRBJ2-5; 10 nucleotides align to TRBD2. The CDR3 runs 18 residues. Germline CDR1 SGHDT, CDR2 YYEEEE. Germline trimming cut 0 bases from V and 0 bases from J; bases unmatched to any gene: 8. The CDR3 sequence is CASSLGLAGAQYQETQYF. As DNA, the CDR3 is TGTGCCAGCAGCTTGGGGCTAGCGGGGGCCCAGTACCAAGAGACCCAGTACTTC.

The chain uses TRBV28 and TRBJ1-6, with D possibly matching TRBD1 (6 bases). The CDR3 loop spans 15 amino acids. Germline values: CDR1 MDHEN, CDR2 SYDVKM. V lost 6 bases, J lost 9 bases, and 18 bases lay in between. CDR3: CASRGSLTGSSPLHF. The CDR3 DNA reads TGTGCCAGCAGGGGCTCTCTCACAGGGAGTTCACCCCTCCACTTT.

The chain employs TRBV2 and TRBJ2-6; the D is unclear. The CDR3 runs to 15 residues. Germline V CDR1 and CDR2: SNHLY, FYNNEI. The V and J ends lost 4 bases and 4 bases respectively, with 11 bases between them. CDR3 sequence reads: CASSATSRGANVLTF. The DNA for the CDR3 is TGTGCCAGCAGTGCGACATCGAGAGGGGCCAACGTCCTGACTTTC.